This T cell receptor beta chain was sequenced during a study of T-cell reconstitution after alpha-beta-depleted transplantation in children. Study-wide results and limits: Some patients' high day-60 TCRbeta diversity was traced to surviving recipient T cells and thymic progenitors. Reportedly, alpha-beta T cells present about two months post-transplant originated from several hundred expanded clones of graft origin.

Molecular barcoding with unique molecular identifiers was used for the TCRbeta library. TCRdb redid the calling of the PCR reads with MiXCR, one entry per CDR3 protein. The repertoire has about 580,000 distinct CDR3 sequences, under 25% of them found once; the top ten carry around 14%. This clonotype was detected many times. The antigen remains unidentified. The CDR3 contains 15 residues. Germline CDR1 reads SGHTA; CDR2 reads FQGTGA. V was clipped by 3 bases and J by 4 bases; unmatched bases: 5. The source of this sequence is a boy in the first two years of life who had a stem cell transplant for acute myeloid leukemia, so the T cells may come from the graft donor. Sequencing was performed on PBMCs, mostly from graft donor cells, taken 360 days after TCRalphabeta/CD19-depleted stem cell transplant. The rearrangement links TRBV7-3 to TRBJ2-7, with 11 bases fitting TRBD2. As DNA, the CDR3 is TGTGCCAGCAGCTTGACTAGCGGGGAAAATTACGAGCAGTACTTC. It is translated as CASSLTSGENYEQYF.